Listed here are 30 T cell receptor beta chains from one sample, sequenced in a study of blood T cell repertoires in COVID-19 (dated by TCRdb to 2018 to 2021). Library preparation used the immunoSEQ multiplex PCR assay. In TCRdb, the immuneACCESS table is reduced to in-frame sequences with V and J assigned. These tables do not hold every clone; where another copy was compared, an unresolved V gene accounts for under half, and the others remain unexplained. Across this sample there are about 67,000 clones, with around 88% seen only once. The leading ten clones occupy approximately 20% of the sample. The material sequenced was peripheral blood. The receptors originated from a woman aged 80 or over with acute or convalescent COVID-19.

This sequence joins TRBV19 and TRBJ1-6, with TRBD1 matching 10 bases. J gave up 10 bases and V 5 bases, and 11 bases lay outside the gene matches. CDR1 LNHDA and CDR2 SQIVND come from the germline V gene (reference sequence). CDR3 length: 16 residues. CDR3 DNA sequence: TGTGCCAGTAGTCTACAAACCGGGACAGGGGCCTCACCCCTCCACTTT. Amino acids: CASSLQTGTGASPLHF.

The rearrangement uses TRBV3-1 (or the pseudogene TRBV3-2) and TRBJ2-2; 10 bases map to TRBD2. The V and J ends lost 4 bases and 1 base, in that order; junction bases with no gene match: 3. The CDR3 runs 16 residues. Per the germline V gene, CDR1 is LGHDT and CDR2 is YNNKEL (reference sequence). DNA of the CDR3: TGTGCCAGCAGCCCAGGACTAGCGGTGAACACCGGGGAGCTGTTTTTT. Residues: CASSPGLAVNTGELFF.

The rearrangement links TRBV6-5 to TRBJ1-1; D unclear. The ends were cut back, 0 bases at V and 10 bases at J, with 12 bases in the middle. CDR1 is MNHEY, CDR2 SVGAGI, per germline. The CDR3 spans 13 residues. CDR3 region: CASSYSLPGGAFF. CDR3 bases: TGTGCCAGCAGTTACTCGCTGCCGGGTGGAGCTTTCTTT.

CDR3 bases: TGTGCCAGCAGCCCATGGGCGGGATCGAACACCGGGGAGCTGTTTTTT. Its translation: CASSPWAGSNTGELFF. The chain recombines TRBV3-1 (or the pseudogene TRBV3-2) with TRBJ2-2; the D gene is possibly TRBD2 (6 bases). CDR3 length: 16 residues. Per the germline V gene, CDR1 is LGHDT and CDR2 is YNNKEL (reference sequence). Trimming cost V 4 bases and J 0 bases, with 12 bases left between them.

The J gene is TRBJ1-6, the V gene TRBV20-1; possible D gene TRBD1, 6 bases. The CDR3 consists of 15 residues. Germline values: CDR1 DFQATT, CDR2 SNEGSKA (reference sequence). The V and J ends lost 3 bases and 8 bases respectively, with 17 bases between them. The CDR3 protein is CSASRSLRGYSPLHF. The CDR3 region has the DNA TGCAGTGCTAGTCGCAGCTTAAGGGGGTATTCACCCCTCCACTTT.

This sequence joins TRBV10-1 and TRBJ2-7; perhaps TRBD2 as D (6 bases). Germline V lookup: CDR1 WNHNN, CDR2 SYGVQD (reference sequence). Trimming shortened V by 9 bases and J by 4 bases, and 19 bases separated the two germline ends. The CDR3 totals 14 residues. In DNA, the CDR3 is TGCGCCAGTCGTCCGGGACCCAGCGGGTACGAGCAGTACTTC. Amino acid sequence: CASRPGPSGYEQYF.

V usage is TRBV5-1 and J usage is TRBJ1-6; D unclear. Germline V lookup: CDR1 SGHRS, CDR2 YFSETQ. Between the trimmed V and J ends, which lost 0 bases and 5 bases, there was a span of 6 bases. The CDR3 length is 14 residues. CDR3 nucleotides: TGCGCCAGCAGCTTGGAGACAAATAATTCACCCCTCCACTTT. Amino acids: CASSLETNNSPLHF. Using reference TRBV5-1 and TRBJ1-6 for the parts outside the CDR3, the full variable domain is KAGVTQTPRYLIKTRGQQVTLSCSPISGHRSVSWYQQTPGQGLQFLFEYFSETQRNKGNFPGRFSGRQFSNSRSEMNVSTLELGDSALYLCASSLETNNSPLHFGNGTRLTVT.

In DNA form, the CDR3 reads TGCGCCAGCAGCTTGCAGGGGCGGGTGGACAAAAACATTCAGTACTTC. This codes for CASSLQGRVDKNIQYF. The chain has TRBV5-1 and TRBJ2-4, with D maybe TRBD1 (6 bases). Germline CDR1 is SGHRS and CDR2 is YFSETQ. The length of the CDR3 is 16 residues. V dropped 1 base and J dropped 3 bases, with 14 bases sitting between them. Full variable domain (remainder filled in from reference TRBV5-1 and TRBJ2-4): KAGVTQTPRYLIKTRGQQVTLSCSPISGHRSVSWYQQTPGQGLQFLFEYFSETQRNKGNFPGRFSGRQFSNSRSEMNVSTLELGDSALYLCASSLQGRVDKNIQYFGAGTRLSVL.

This clone was observed once. V gene TRBV4-1 combines with J gene TRBJ1-2, with D possibly being TRBD1 (6 bases). Trimming took off 4 bases at V and 7 bases at J, with 16 bases between the two ends. The CDR3 contains 14 residues. Germline-derived CDR1 and CDR2 are MGHRA and YSYEKL. CDR3 amino acids: CASSRITDRIGYTF. For the CDR3, the DNA is TGCGCCAGCAGCCGCATAACCGACAGGATTGGCTACACCTTC.

This CDR3 reads CASSEGTKYEQYF. The CDR3 bases are TGTGCCAGCAGCGAGGGGACTAAATACGAGCAGTACTTC. The genes are TRBV3-1 (or the pseudogene TRBV3-2) and TRBJ2-7; the match to TRBD2 covers 7 bases. With 5 bases clipped from V and 4 bases from J, the junction kept 5 bases outside the gene matches. The CDR3 is 13 residues long. CDR1 and CDR2 (germline): LGHDT, YNNKEL (reference sequence).

The chain uses TRBV4-2 and TRBJ1-2; TRBD1 is a possible D gene (6 bases). V was shortened by 3 bases and J by 13 bases, with 24 bases between the two germline ends. CDR1 LGHNA and CDR2 YNFKEQ come from the germline V gene. The CDR3 spans 15 residues. CDR3 protein: CASSQDLQGLRPITF. CDR3 in DNA: TGTGCCAGCAGCCAGGATTTACAGGGTTTAAGACCCATCACCTTC.

The J gene is TRBJ2-7, the V gene TRBV7-9; a weak D match, TRBD2 (5 bases). Germline CDR1 SEHNR, CDR2 FQNEAQ (reference sequence). The V gene lost 5 bases and the J gene lost 6 bases, with 11 bases spanning the gap. The CDR3 extends over 12 amino acids. CDR3 bases: TGTGCCAGCAGCCCTCATAGCGTCGAGCAGTACTTC. Translating it yields CASSPHSVEQYF.

The rearrangement links TRBV5-1 to TRBJ2-2; TRBD2 might be the D (6 bases). Germline V gene sequence: CDR1 SGHRS, CDR2 YFSETQ. The ends were cut back, 4 bases at V and 5 bases at J, with 9 bases in the middle. This CDR3 has 13 amino acids. Here the CDR3 DNA reads TGCGCCAGCAGCAACGGGGGAACCGGGGAGCTGTTTTTT. It specifies CASSNGGTGELFF. The whole variable domain, filled in from reference TRBV5-1 and TRBJ2-2, reads KAGVTQTPRYLIKTRGQQVTLSCSPISGHRSVSWYQQTPGQGLQFLFEYFSETQRNKGNFPGRFSGRQFSNSRSEMNVSTLELGDSALYLCASSNGGTGELFFGEGSRLTVL.

V is TRBV11-2 and J is TRBJ1-1, with TRBD1 matching over 7 bases. The V segment lost 11 bases and the J segment 10 bases; nucleotides outside the gene matches: 13. CDR1 is SGHAT, CDR2 FQNNGV, per germline. CDR3 length: 12 amino acids. The CDR3 reads CASGEGARGAFF. CDR3 nucleotides: TGTGCCTCGGGAGAGGGGGCTAGGGGAGCTTTCTTT.

The V and J genes are TRBV6-6 and TRBJ1-6, with 7 bases that match TRBD1. Germline values: CDR1 MNHNY, CDR2 SVGAGI (reference sequence). The CDR3 is made up of 14 amino acids. J gave up 6 bases and V 6 bases, and 5 bases lay outside the gene matches. CDR3 protein: CASSPTGLNSPLHF. As DNA, the CDR3 is TGTGCCAGCAGCCCGACAGGGCTTAATTCACCCCTCCACTTT.

V and J are TRBV11-1 and TRBJ2-1; the D gene is possibly TRBD2 (5 bases). There are 12 residues in the CDR3. V shed 5 bases and J shed 9 bases, with 11 bases lying between them. In germline, CDR1 is SGHAT, CDR2 FQDESV (reference sequence). The DNA for the CDR3 is TGTGCCAGCAGCCTCTTAGCGAGTGAGCAGTTCTTC. Amino acids: CASSLLASEQFF.

This rearrangement joins TRBV6-5 to TRBJ1-4, with TRBD1 identical over 7 bases. Germline V gene lookup returns CDR1 MNHEY and CDR2 SVGAGI. The V segment lost 8 bases and the J segment 4 bases; nucleotides outside the gene matches: 4. This CDR3 spans 13 amino acids. This chain's CDR3 is CASRTGINEKLFF. CDR3 in DNA: TGTGCCAGCCGGACAGGTATTAATGAAAAACTGTTTTTT.

This sequence joins TRBV28 and TRBJ2-2, with 7 bases aligning to TRBD1. Germline V gene data show CDR1 as MDHEN and CDR2 as SYDVKM. The CDR3 extends over 13 amino acids. V lost 5 bases, J lost 6 bases, and 3 bases stayed unmatched. The CDR3 reads CASSTGDPGELFF. The CDR3 nucleotides are TGTGCCAGCAGTACAGGGGATCCCGGGGAGCTGTTTTTT.

The J gene is TRBJ2-7, the V gene TRBV12-3 or TRBV12-4, with D maybe TRBD2 (5 bases). V was cut by 4 bases and J by 6 bases, with 10 bases left in between. The CDR3 consists of 12 residues. The CDR3 spells CASSSRGSEQYF. The CDR3 DNA reads TGTGCCAGCAGTTCCCGAGGGTCCGAGCAGTACTTC.

The V call is TRBV6-5, the J call TRBJ2-7; TRBD2 agrees at 11 bases. J was trimmed by 2 bases and V by 0 bases; bases with no gene match: 0. The CDR3 consists of 15 residues. The germline gives CDR1 MNHEY, CDR2 SVGAGI. CDR3 in DNA: TGTGCCAGCAGTTACTCGACTAGCGGGACCTACGAGCAGTACTTC. As protein: CASSYSTSGTYEQYF.

The chain uses TRBV5-1 and TRBJ2-1; 12 nucleotides line up with TRBD2. The CDR3 contains 18 residues. V trimming: 1 base; J trimming: 2 bases; junction bases outside the gene matches: 7. Germline-derived CDR1 and CDR2 are SGHRS and YFSETQ. CDR3 sequence reads: CASSLFTSGGLTYNEQFF. The CDR3 DNA is TGCGCCAGCAGCTTGTTCACTAGCGGGGGGTTGACCTACAATGAGCAGTTCTTC. Filled out from reference TRBV5-1 and TRBJ2-1, the complete variable domain reads KAGVTQTPRYLIKTRGQQVTLSCSPISGHRSVSWYQQTPGQGLQFLFEYFSETQRNKGNFPGRFSGRQFSNSRSEMNVSTLELGDSALYLCASSLFTSGGLTYNEQFFGPGTRLTVL.

This chain links TRBV28 with TRBJ1-5, with D uncertain. Deletions cut 5 bases from V and 0 bases from J, with 8 bases between. This CDR3 has 14 amino acids. Germline V gene data show CDR1 as MDHEN and CDR2 as SYDVKM. The CDR3 loop reads CASSPLFSNQPQHF. The CDR3 region has the DNA TGTGCCAGCAGTCCTTTATTTAGCAATCAGCCCCAGCATTTT.

This rearrangement joins TRBV29-1 to TRBJ1-4; D call uncertain. Trimming pared 2 bases from V and 7 bases from J, leaving 11 bases between. Germline V lookup: CDR1 SQVTM, CDR2 ANQGSEA. The CDR3 runs 13 residues. The CDR3 region has the DNA TGCAGCGTTGAAACCGTTCGGGGTGAAAAACTGTTTTTT. Its protein product is CSVETVRGEKLFF.

The chain employs TRBV28 and TRBJ1-2; TRBD1 is a possible D gene (6 bases). Germline V CDR1 and CDR2: MDHEN, SYDVKM. The V and J ends lost 3 bases and 3 bases respectively, with 14 bases between them. CDR3 length: 15 amino acids. The CDR3 sequence is CASSFGAGVYYGYTF. CDR3 DNA: TGTGCCAGCAGTTTCGGGGCAGGGGTATACTATGGCTACACCTTC.

This clone appeared once. CDR3: CASSLGTGRETQYF. CDR3 nucleotide sequence: TGCGCCAGCAGCCTAGGGACAGGGCGGGAGACCCAGTACTTC. The rearrangement uses TRBV5-1 and TRBJ2-5, with 9 bases fitting TRBD1. J gave up 5 bases and V 4 bases, and 6 bases lay outside the gene matches. This CDR3 comprises 14 residues. Germline lookup yields CDR1 SGHRS and CDR2 YFSETQ.

This clone has a single count. The rearrangement uses TRBV19 and TRBJ2-7; the match to TRBD2 covers 7 bases. CDR1 and CDR2 from the germline V gene are LNHDA and SQIVND (reference sequence). Trimming cost V 5 bases and J 3 bases; bases outside gene matches: 13. The CDR3 length is 16 residues. CDR3 coding DNA: TGTGCCAGTAGTCCCCGGGGGACCGGGACTAACTACGAGCAGTACTTC. As protein: CASSPRGTGTNYEQYF.

The chain links TRBV10-3 to TRBJ1-6; D possibly corresponds to TRBD1 (6 bases). Germline V gives CDR1 ENHRY, CDR2 SYGVKD. CDR3 length: 13 residues. V lost 7 bases to trimming and J lost 11 bases, with 15 bases between them. CDR3 nucleotide sequence: TGTGCCATCACCGACAGCGCAGGGGCACCCCTCCACTTT. This codes for CAITDSAGAPLHF.

The chain recombines TRBV5-6 with TRBJ1-4, with D possibly matching TRBD1 (5 bases). Germline-derived CDR1 and CDR2 are SGHDT and YYEEEE. This CDR3 is built from 14 residues. The V and J ends lost 1 base and 3 bases respectively, with 7 bases between them. This CDR3 is CASSLRGSNEKLFF. CDR3 sequence (DNA): TGTGCCAGCAGCTTGCGGGGGTCTAATGAAAAACTGTTTTTT.

V and J are TRBV19 and TRBJ1-5; 8 bases fit TRBD1. The CDR3 is 14 amino acids. Germline CDR1 is LNHDA and CDR2 is SQIVND (reference sequence). The ends lost 11 bases at V and 2 bases at J; junction bases unmatched: 8. The CDR3: CASQGTGGNQPQHF. CDR3 DNA sequence: TGTGCCTCGCAAGGGACAGGAGGCAATCAGCCCCAGCATTTT.

The rearrangement links TRBV2 to TRBJ1-5; 8 positions match TRBD1. This CDR3 spans 16 amino acids. V was pared by 4 bases and J by 6 bases, with 11 bases of the junction left unmatched. The germline V gene has CDR1 SNHLY and CDR2 FYNNEI. CDR3 region: CASSGDWTGKGQPQHF. CDR3 nucleotides: TGTGCCAGCAGTGGGGACTGGACAGGGAAGGGTCAGCCCCAGCATTTT.